Listed below are T cell receptor beta chains from one sample, sequenced in a study of spatial heterogeneity in lung cancer. TCRdb re-called the 5' RACE reads with MiXCR, one entry per CDR3 protein. The table lists around 110,000 distinct CDR3 sequences, roughly an eighth of them singletons. The source was PBMCs, collected at follow-up. The receptors originated from a male donor with early-stage non-small cell lung cancer. Both conserved end residues are part of each CDR3. Fields, in order: V gene, CDR3 protein.

>TRBV18
CASSLSPSGSPGEQYF
>TRBV20-1
CSAGLAGGPSHFF
>TRBV5-1
CASSAMGMNTEAFF
>TRBV2
CASSEATGGPYGYTF
>TRBV4-2
CASSQETGMGYTF
>TRBV6-5
CASSYSGPFEAFF
>TRBV4-2
CASSIGQGNEQYF
>TRBV4-3
CASSLESNPPLGYTF
>TRBV7-2
CASSRTSGDTQYF
>TRBV20-1
CSARVPGVGGELFF
>TRBV11-2
CASSRGLAENTQYF
>TRBV7-9
CASSQPPPRTDTQYF
>TRBV7-8
CASSLGWDRGRRSDYEQYF
>TRBV7-2
CASSPTFETQYF
>TRBV20-1
CSASSLTDSYEQYF
>TRBV20-1
CSARDRDSSYEQYF
>TRBV7-2
CASSLDRQTYNEQFF
>TRBV4-3
CASSHGEAGNTIYF
>TRBV7-2
CASSPRSSGDSNQPQHF
>TRBV3-1
CASSQRRSYEQYF
>TRBV6-2/TRBV6-3
CASSLLTGANQPQHF
>TRBV28
CASSLVFDTQYF